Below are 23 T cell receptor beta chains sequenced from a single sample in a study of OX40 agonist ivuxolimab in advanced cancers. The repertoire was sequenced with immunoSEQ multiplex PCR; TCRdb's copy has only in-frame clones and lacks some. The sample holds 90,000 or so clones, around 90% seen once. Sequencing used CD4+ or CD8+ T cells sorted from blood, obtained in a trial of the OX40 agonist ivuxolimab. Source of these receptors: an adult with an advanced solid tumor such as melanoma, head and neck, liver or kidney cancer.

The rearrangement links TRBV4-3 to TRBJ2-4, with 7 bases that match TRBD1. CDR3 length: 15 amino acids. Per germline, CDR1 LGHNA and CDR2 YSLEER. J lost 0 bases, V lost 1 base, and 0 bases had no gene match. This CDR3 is CASSQGTGAKNIQYF. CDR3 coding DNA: TGCGCCAGCAGCCAAGGGACAGGAGCCAAAAACATTCAGTACTTC.

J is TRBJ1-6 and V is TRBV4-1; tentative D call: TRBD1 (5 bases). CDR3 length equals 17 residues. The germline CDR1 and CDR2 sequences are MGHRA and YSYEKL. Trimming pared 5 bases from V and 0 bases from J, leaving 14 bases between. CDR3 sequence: CASSIQGKFSYNSPLHF. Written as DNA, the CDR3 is TGCGCCAGCAGCATCCAGGGAAAGTTCTCCTATAATTCACCCCTCCACTTT.

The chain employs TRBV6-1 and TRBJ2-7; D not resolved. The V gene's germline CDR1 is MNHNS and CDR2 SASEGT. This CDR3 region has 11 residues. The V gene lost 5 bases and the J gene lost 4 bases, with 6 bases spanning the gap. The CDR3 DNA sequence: TGTGCCAGCAGTTACCAATACGAGCAGTACTTC. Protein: CASSYQYEQYF.

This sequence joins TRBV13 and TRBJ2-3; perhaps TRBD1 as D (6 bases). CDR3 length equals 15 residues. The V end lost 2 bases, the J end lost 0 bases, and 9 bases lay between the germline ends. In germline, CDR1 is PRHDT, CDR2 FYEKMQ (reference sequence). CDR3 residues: CASSLFTGSTDTQYF. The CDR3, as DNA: TGTGCCAGCAGCTTATTTACAGGGAGCACAGATACGCAGTATTTT.

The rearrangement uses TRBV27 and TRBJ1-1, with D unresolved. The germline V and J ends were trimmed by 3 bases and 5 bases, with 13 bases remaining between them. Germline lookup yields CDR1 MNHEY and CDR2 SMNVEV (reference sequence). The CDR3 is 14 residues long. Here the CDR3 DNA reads TGTGCCAGCAGTTTCTCGGCAGGTCCGACTGAAGCTTTCTTT. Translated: CASSFSAGPTEAFF.

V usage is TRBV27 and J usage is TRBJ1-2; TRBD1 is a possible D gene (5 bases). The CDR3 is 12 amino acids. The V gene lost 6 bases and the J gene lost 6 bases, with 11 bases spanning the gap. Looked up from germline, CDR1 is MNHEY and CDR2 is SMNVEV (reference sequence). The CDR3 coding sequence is TGTGCCAGCAGCTCCTGGGGGGATGGCTACACCTTC. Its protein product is CASSSWGDGYTF.

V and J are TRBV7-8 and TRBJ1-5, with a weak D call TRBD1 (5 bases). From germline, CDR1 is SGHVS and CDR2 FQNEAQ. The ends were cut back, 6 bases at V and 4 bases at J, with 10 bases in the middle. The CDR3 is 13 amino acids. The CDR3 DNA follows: TGTGCCAGCAGTTACAACAGGAATCAGCCCCAGCATTTT. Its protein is CASSYNRNQPQHF.

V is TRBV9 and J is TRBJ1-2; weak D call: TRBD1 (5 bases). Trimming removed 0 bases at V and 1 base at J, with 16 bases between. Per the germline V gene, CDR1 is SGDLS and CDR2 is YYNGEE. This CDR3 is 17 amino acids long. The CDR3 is CASSVGQFPTYNYGYTF. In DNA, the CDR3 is TGTGCCAGCAGCGTAGGACAGTTCCCTACCTATAACTATGGCTACACCTTC.

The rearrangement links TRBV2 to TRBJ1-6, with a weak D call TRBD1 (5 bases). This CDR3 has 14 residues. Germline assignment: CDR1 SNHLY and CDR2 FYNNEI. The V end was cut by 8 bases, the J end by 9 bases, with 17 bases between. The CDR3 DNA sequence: TGTGCCAGCGGCCCGGTTGGGGCAGGTTCACCCCTCCACTTT. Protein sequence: CASGPVGAGSPLHF. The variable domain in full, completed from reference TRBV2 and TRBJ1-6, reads EPEVTQTPSHQVTQMGQEVILRCVPISNHLYFYWYRQILGQKVEFLVSFYNNEISEKSEIFDDQFSVERPDGSNFTLKIRSTKLEDSAMYFCASGPVGAGSPLHFGNGTRLTVT.

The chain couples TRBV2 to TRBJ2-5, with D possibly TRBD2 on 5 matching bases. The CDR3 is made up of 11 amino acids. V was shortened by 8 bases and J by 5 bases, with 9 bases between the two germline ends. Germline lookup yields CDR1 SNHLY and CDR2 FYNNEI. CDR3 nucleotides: TGTGCCAGCTGGGCGGGCGAGACCCAGTACTTC. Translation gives CASWAGETQYF.

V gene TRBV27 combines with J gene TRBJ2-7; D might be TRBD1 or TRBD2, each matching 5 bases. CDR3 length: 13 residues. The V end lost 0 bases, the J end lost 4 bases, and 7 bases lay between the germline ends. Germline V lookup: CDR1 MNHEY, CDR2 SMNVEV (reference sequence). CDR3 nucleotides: TGTGCCAGCAGTTTATCTTGGGGGTACGAGCAGTACTTC. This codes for CASSLSWGYEQYF.

CDR3 sequence (DNA): TGTGCCAGCAGCTTCTACAGGGGGCGGGGCACCGGGGAGCTGTTTTTT. Its translation is CASSFYRGRGTGELFF. V usage is TRBV5-6 and J usage is TRBJ2-2; 9 bases fit TRBD1. The J segment lost 4 bases and the V segment lost 2 bases, leaving 6 bases of the junction unmatched. The CDR3 is made up of 16 amino acids. Per the germline V gene, CDR1 is SGHDT and CDR2 is YYEEEE.

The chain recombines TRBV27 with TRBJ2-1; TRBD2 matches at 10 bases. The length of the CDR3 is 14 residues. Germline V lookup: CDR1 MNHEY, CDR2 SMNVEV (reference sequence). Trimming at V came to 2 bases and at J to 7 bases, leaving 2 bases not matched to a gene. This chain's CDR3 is CASSLTSGKNEQFF. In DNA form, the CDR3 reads TGTGCCAGCAGTTTAACTAGCGGGAAGAATGAGCAGTTCTTC.

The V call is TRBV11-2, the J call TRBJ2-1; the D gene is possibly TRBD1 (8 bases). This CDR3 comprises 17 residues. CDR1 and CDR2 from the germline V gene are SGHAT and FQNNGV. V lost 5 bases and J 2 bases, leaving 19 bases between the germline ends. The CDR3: CASSQGYRGGAYNEQFF. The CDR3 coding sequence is TGTGCCAGCAGCCAGGGATACAGGGGGGGAGCCTACAATGAGCAGTTCTTC.

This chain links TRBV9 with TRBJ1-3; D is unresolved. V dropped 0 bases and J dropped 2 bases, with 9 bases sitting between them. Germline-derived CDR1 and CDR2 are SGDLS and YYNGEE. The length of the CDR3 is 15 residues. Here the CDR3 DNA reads TGTGCCAGCAGCGTAGGGGTTTCGGCTGGAAACACCATATATTTT. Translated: CASSVGVSAGNTIYF.

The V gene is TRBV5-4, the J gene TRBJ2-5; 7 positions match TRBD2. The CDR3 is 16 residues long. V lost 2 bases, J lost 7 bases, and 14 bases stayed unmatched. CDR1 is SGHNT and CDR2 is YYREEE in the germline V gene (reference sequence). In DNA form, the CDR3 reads TGTGCCAGCAGCTTACCGACTATGGGGGGGGTTCCGACCCAGTACTTC. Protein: CASSLPTMGGVPTQYF.

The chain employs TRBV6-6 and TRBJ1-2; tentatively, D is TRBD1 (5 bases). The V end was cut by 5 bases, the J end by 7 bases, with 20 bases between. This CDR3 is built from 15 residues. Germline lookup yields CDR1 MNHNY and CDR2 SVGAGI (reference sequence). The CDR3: CASSDTIGGVRGYTF. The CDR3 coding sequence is TGTGCCAGCAGTGACACAATCGGAGGGGTCCGTGGCTACACCTTC.

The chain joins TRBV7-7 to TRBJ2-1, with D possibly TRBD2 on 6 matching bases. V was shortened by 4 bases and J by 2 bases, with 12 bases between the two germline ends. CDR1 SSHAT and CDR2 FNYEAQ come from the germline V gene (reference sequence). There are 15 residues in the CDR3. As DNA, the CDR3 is TGTGCCAGCAGCTCGGGGGACCCACCCTACAATGAGCAGTTCTTC. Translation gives CASSSGDPPYNEQFF.

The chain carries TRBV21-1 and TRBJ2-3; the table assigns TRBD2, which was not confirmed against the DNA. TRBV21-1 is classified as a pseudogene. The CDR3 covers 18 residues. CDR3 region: CASSKLSGGATSTDTQYF. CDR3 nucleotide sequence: TGTGCCAGCAGCAAACTTAGCGGGGGCGCGACTAGCACAGATACGCAGTATTTT.

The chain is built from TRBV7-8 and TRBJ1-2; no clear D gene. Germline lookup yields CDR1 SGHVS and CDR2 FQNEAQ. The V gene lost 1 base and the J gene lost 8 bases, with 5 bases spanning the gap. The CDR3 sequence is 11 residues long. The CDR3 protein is CASSLGGGYTF. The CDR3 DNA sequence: TGTGCCAGCAGCTTAGGTGGAGGCTACACCTTC.

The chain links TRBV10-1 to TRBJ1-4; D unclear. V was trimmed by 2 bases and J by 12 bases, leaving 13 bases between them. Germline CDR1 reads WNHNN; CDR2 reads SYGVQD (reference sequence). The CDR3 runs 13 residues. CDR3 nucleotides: TGCGCCAGCAGTGAGATGACGGGTGGGCAACTGTTTTTT. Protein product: CASSEMTGGQLFF.

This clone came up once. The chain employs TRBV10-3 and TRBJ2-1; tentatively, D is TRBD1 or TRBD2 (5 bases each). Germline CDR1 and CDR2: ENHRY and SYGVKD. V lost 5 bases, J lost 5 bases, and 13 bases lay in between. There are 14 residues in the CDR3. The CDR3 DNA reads TGTGCCATCAGTCCTGGGACGGTCGACAATGAGCAGTTCTTC. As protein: CAISPGTVDNEQFF.

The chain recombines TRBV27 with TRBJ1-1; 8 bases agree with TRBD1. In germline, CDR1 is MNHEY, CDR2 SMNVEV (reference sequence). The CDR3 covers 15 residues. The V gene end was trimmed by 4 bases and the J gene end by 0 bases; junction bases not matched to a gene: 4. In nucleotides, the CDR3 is TGTGCCAGCAGTTCTTCAGGGGGCATGAACACTGAAGCTTTCTTT. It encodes CASSSSGGMNTEAFF.